This T cell receptor beta chain was sequenced for a study of cytomegalovirus exposure and HLA in healthy donors. Amplification used 60 Vbeta primers and 13 Jbeta primers. Methods used by the authors: An analysis that came later counted roughly 87 million unique TCR beta chains, approximately 11 million shared. The table came from immunoSEQ multiplex PCR; TCRdb's copy has only in-frame clones and leaves some out. Clonal size and the V and J genes are those of that table, whereas D and trimming came from the DNA. Seen here are some 150,000 clones, roughly 73% observed once, and the top ten hold 3% to 3.5%. Germline V gene lookup returns CDR1 ENHRY and CDR2 SYGVKD. This CDR3 contains 16 residues. Losses at the gene ends were 7 bases for V and 4 bases for J; bases not matched to a gene: 15.

This clonotype originated in a man aged 40-49 years in good health and CMV-seronegative. The specimen was PBMCs. This rearrangement joins TRBV10-3 to TRBJ1-1; TRBD1 matches 7 bases. In DNA form, the CDR3 reads TGTGCCATCACCGACCAGCCGGGGACAGCAGGCACTGAAGCTTTCTTT. Encoded protein: CAITDQPGTAGTEAFF.